The sequence of this T cell receptor (beta chain) was determined in a study of blood T cell repertoires in COVID-19. Clones were read by immunoSEQ multiplex PCR, and TCRdb kept only the in-frame ones, dropping some. The table records tens of thousands of clones, 84% of them present only once. This clone has just one count. The CDR3 has 17 residues. This clonotype originated in a man aged 45-60 years with acute or convalescent COVID-19. This rearrangement joins TRBV21-1 to TRBJ1-4; the table's D call, TRBD1, was not checked against the DNA. TRBV21-1 is deemed a pseudogene. The sequenced sample consisted of peripheral blood. CDR3 coding DNA: TGTGCCAGCAGCATACGGGACAGGGGGCGCGTTAATGAAAAACTGTTTTTT. Amino acid sequence: CASSIRDRGRVNEKLFF.